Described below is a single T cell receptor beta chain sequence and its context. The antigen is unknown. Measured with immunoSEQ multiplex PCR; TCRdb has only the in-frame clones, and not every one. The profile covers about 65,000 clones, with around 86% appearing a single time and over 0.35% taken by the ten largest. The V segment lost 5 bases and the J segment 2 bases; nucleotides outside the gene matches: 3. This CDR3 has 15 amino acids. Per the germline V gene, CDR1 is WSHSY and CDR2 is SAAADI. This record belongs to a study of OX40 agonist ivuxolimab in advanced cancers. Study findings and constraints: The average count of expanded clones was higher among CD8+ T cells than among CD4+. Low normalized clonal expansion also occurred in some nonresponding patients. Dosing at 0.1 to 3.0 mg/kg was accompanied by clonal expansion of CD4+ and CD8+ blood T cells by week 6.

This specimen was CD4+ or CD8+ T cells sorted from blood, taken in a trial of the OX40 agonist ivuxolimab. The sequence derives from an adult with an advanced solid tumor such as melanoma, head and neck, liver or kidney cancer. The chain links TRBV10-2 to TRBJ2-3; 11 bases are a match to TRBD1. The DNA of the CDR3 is TGCGCCAGCAGTTCGGACAGGGGGCACACAGATACGCAGTATTTT. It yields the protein CASSSDRGHTDTQYF.